The 8 T cell receptor beta chains in this list originate from one sample, sequenced in a study of OX40 agonist ivuxolimab in advanced cancers. Produced via immunoSEQ multiplex PCR; TCRdb's table is partial and in-frame only. Counted here are about 100,000 clones, about 88% occurring once; the ten biggest clones make up 0.15% to 0.2%. The sample consisted of CD4+ or CD8+ T cells sorted from blood, taken in a trial of the OX40 agonist ivuxolimab. The source is an adult with an advanced solid tumor such as melanoma, head and neck, liver or kidney cancer.

The V call is TRBV10-1, the J call TRBJ2-1; 8 bases match TRBD2. This CDR3 is 13 amino acids long. After removal of 3 bases from V and 9 bases from J, the junction contained 4 bases not matched to a gene. The germline V gene has CDR1 WNHNN and CDR2 SYGVQD (reference sequence). This CDR3 reads CASSDSGTAEQFF. CDR3 DNA sequence: TGCGCCAGCAGTGATAGCGGGACTGCTGAGCAGTTCTTC.

The DNA of the CDR3 is TGTGCCAGCAGCAAAGTTACAGGGAGTCAGCCCCAGCATTTT. Its protein product is CASSKVTGSQPQHF. This chain links TRBV21-1 with TRBJ1-5; TRBD1 is the table's D call, not checked against the DNA. TRBV21-1 is a listed pseudogene. The CDR3 is 14 residues long.

As regards this clone: A read error may account for a junction end that differs from germline. The rearrangement links TRBV27 to TRBJ1-4; 7 bases agree with TRBD1. Germline lookup yields CDR1 MNHEY and CDR2 SMNVEV (reference sequence). The length of the CDR3 is 15 residues. Here the CDR3 reads CASSLTGATNEKLLF. The CDR3 DNA reads as TGTGCCAGCAGTTTAACAGGGGCAACTAATGAAAAACTGCTTTTT.

The chain carries TRBV30 and TRBJ1-3, with D possibly being TRBD1 (5 bases). The CDR3 length is 16 residues. Germline V gives CDR1 GTSNPN, CDR2 SVGIG (reference sequence). Trimming removed 0 bases at V and 4 bases at J, with 16 bases between. CDR3 sequence reads: CAWSVLGTRSGNTIYF. In DNA form, the CDR3 reads TGTGCCTGGAGTGTACTTGGGACGCGCTCCGGAAACACCATATATTTT. The complete variable domain, with remaining parts taken from reference TRBV30 and TRBJ1-3, reads SQTIHQWPATLVQPVGSPLSLECTVEGTSNPNLYWYRQAAGRGLQLLFYSVGIGQISSEVPQNLSASRPQDRQFILSSKKLLLSDSGFYLCAWSVLGTRSGNTIYFGEGSWLTVV.

The gene calls are TRBV11-2 and TRBJ2-7; D is unclear. Trimming shortened V by 1 base and J by 4 bases, and 11 bases separated the two germline ends. This CDR3 has 14 residues. Looked up from germline, CDR1 is SGHAT and CDR2 is FQNNGV. The CDR3 DNA follows: TGTGCCAGCAGCTTAGGTTCCAGCCAATACGAGCAGTACTTC. This encodes CASSLGSSQYEQYF.

This clone was recorded a few times. The gene calls are TRBV30 and TRBJ1-1; perhaps TRBD1 as D (6 bases). The CDR3 has 14 amino acids. In germline, CDR1 is GTSNPN, CDR2 SVGIG (reference sequence). Trimming left V 1 base short and J 4 bases short, with 13 bases between. Here the CDR3 reads CAWSEGHRGTEAFF. CDR3 in DNA: TGTGCCTGGAGTGAGGGACATCGCGGCACTGAAGCTTTCTTT.

This clone occurred once. J is TRBJ2-1 and V is TRBV10-2; 13 bases are a match to TRBD2. Germline trimming cut 7 bases from V and 0 bases from J; bases unmatched to any gene: 9. Germline CDR1 WSHSY, CDR2 SAAADI. There are 18 residues in the CDR3. The CDR3 bases are TGCGCCAGCACCAGACTAGCGGGGGGCCGGAGCTCCTACAATGAGCAGTTCTTC. It codes for CASTRLAGGRSSYNEQFF.

The J gene is TRBJ2-3, the V gene TRBV6-5, with 12 bases that match TRBD1. V dropped 0 bases and J dropped 5; count of bases not matched to a gene: 3. The CDR3 has 16 residues. From germline, CDR1 is MNHEY and CDR2 SVGAGI. The CDR3, as DNA: TGTGCCAGCAGTTACTCAAGGGACAGGGGGCTAGATACGCAGTATTTT. Its protein product is CASSYSRDRGLDTQYF.